A single TCR beta chain is shown here with its context. This specimen belongs to a study of cytomegalovirus exposure and HLA in healthy donors. PCR used 60 Vbeta primers and 13 Jbeta primers. Only in-frame clones appear in the TCRdb table, and some are missing; sequencing was by immunoSEQ multiplex PCR. The sample lists more than 110,000 clones; roughly three quarters were seen once. The material sequenced was PBMCs. The receptor comes from a man aged 18-30 years in good health and CMV-seronegative.

CDR3 loop: CASSVRSSGGELFF. In nucleotides, the CDR3 is TGTGCCAGCAGCGTAAGAAGCTCGGGCGGGGAGCTGTTTTTT. V and J are TRBV9 and TRBJ2-2; D not resolved. Germline V lookup: CDR1 SGDLS, CDR2 YYNGEE. The CDR3 consists of 14 residues. The V gene lost 1 base and the J gene lost 7 bases, with 11 bases spanning the gap.